The present T cell receptor beta chain was sequenced within a study of early T cells in non-severe SARS-CoV-2 infection. Across the study: The authors sequenced bulk RNA from unsorted whole blood, leaving chains unpaired.

Germline V gene lookup returns CDR1 SQVTM and CDR2 ANQGSEA. The V and J ends lost 7 bases and 2 bases, in that order; junction bases with no gene match: 4. CDR3 length: 12 amino acids. Attachment of unique molecular identifiers was made to individual cDNA molecules. TCRdb reprocessed the 5' RACE reads via MiXCR and lists one record per CDR3 protein. The sample has some 52,000 distinct CDR3 sequences, over 7% seen once. The sequenced sample consisted of whole blood. The TCR originated in an adult who was a healthcare worker with PCR-confirmed SARS-CoV-2 infection or an uninfected control (not recorded which). The chain links TRBV29-1 to TRBJ2-7, with 8 bases matching TRBD1. The CDR3 region has the DNA TGCAGCGGTGGACAGGGCACCTACGAGCAGTACTTC. This codes for CSGGQGTYEQYF.